The clone carrying this TCR beta chain showed up just a few times. The data were taken from a study of T cells after posttransplantation cyclophosphamide. The table came from immunoSEQ multiplex PCR; TCRdb's copy has only in-frame clones and leaves some out. The sample presents tens of thousands of clones, none singletons. From germline, CDR1 is MNHNY and CDR2 SVGAGI (reference sequence). CDR3 length: 12 residues. With 5 bases clipped from V and 6 bases from J, the junction kept 4 bases outside the gene matches. This related bone marrow graft donor gave peripheral blood on the day of marrow donation. The TCR comes from a man in his forties or fifties in good health, CMV-negative, and a related stem cell transplant donor. The chain combines TRBV6-6 with TRBJ2-7; 7 bases fit TRBD1. Source material: PBMCs. CDR3 in DNA: TGTGCCAGCAGTAGGACAGGCAGCGAGCAGTACTTC. This translates into CASSRTGSEQYF.